Detailed here is one T cell receptor (beta chain). Its antigen is unidentified. The CDR3 extends over 16 amino acids. Germline values: CDR1 MDHEN, CDR2 SYDVKM. The V and J ends lost 1 base and 7 bases, in that order; junction bases with no gene match: 11. The data stem from a study of blood T cells in healthy people across ages. General study results and limits: Diversity was higher, and naive CD4+ cells more numerous, in long-lived donors than in aged donors. Naive T cell percentage and TCR beta diversity correlated strongly. A roughly linear age-dependent decrease characterized TCR beta diversity per million T cells.

A second PCR, run for roughly 7 to 11 cycles, used a sample-barcoded 5' primer plus a J-beta primer mix. The authors tagged each cDNA molecule using a template-switch adaptor with 12 random nucleotides. One entry per CDR3 protein results from TCRdb running MiXCR on the 5' RACE reads. There are 730,000 or so distinct CDR3 sequences in the sample; roughly 45% occur only once, and 20% lies in the top ten. This rearrangement joins TRBV28 to TRBJ2-7; 9 bases align to TRBD2. The material sequenced was blood. This receptor was obtained from a woman aged 60-70 years in good health. In DNA, the CDR3 is TGTGCCAGCAGTTTATTTAGCGGGAGCTCGTACAATGAGCAGTACTTC. It is translated as CASSLFSGSSYNEQYF. Drawing the rest from reference TRBV28 and TRBJ2-7, the complete variable domain is DVKVTQSSRYLVKRTGEKVFLECVQDMDHENMFWYRQDPGLGLRLIYFSYDVKMKEKGDIPEGYSVSREKKERFSLILESASTNQTSMYLCASSLFSGSSYNEQYFGPGTRLTVT.